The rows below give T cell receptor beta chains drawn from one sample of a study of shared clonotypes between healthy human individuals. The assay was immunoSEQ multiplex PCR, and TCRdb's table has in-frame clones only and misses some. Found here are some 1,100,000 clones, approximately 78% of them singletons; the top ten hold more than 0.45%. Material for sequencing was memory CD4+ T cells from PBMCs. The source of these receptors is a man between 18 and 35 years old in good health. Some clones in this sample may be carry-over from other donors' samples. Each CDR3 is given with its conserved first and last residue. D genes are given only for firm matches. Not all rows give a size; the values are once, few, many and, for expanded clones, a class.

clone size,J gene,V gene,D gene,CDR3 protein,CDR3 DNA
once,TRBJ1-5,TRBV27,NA,CASKLEGVGNQPQHF,TGTGCCAGCAAACTGGAGGGGGTTGGGAATCAGCCCCAGCATTTT
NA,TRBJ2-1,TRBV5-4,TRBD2,CASSTNLRTSGNEQFF,TGTGCCAGCAGCACTAACCTGCGGACTAGCGGGAATGAGCAGTTCTTC
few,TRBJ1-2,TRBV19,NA,CASSDRDGYTF,TGTGCCAGTAGTGACAGAGATGGCTACACCTTC
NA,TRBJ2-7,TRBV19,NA,CASSMNSPYEQYF,TGTGCCAGTAGTATGAATTCGCCTTACGAGCAGTACTTC
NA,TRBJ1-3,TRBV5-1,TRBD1,CASSPGQGRDTIYF,TGCGCCAGCAGCCCTGGACAGGGTAGAGACACCATATATTTT
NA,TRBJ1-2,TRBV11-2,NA,CASSLARVPRDYGYTF,TGTGCCAGCAGCTTAGCGCGGGTCCCTCGTGACTATGGCTACACCTTC
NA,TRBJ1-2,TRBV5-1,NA,CASSLGYGQGLDYTF,TGCGCCAGCAGCTTGGGGTATGGTCAGGGACTTGACTACACCTTC
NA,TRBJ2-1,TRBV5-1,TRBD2,CASSLAGRLALDNEQFF,TGCGCCAGCAGCTTGGCTGGTCGACTAGCATTGGACAATGAGCAGTTCTTC
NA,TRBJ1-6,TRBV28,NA,CASRPTLTLNSPLHF,TGTGCCAGCAGACCTACCCTGACTCTAAATTCACCCCTCCACTTT
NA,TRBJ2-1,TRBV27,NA,CASRIGDGSYNEQFF,TGTGCCAGCAGGATCGGAGATGGCTCCTACAATGAGCAGTTCTTC
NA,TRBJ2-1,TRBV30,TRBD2,CAWSGVRSSGADNEQFF,TGTGCCTGGAGTGGCGTGAGGAGTAGCGGGGCCGACAATGAGCAGTTCTTC
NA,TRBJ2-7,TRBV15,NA,CATSRDGGYEQYF,TGTGCCACCAGCAGAGATGGGGGCTACGAGCAGTACTTC
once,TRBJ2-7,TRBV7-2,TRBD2,CASSLGGTSGYEQYF,TGTGCCAGCAGCTTGGGGGGGACTAGCGGGTACGAGCAGTACTTC
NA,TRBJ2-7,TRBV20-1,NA,CSARAFQEQYF,TGCAGTGCTAGAGCTTTCCAGGAGCAGTACTTC
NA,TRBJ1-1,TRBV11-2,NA,CASSPTRGVGTEAFF,TGTGCCAGCAGCCCGACAAGGGGAGTCGGGACTGAAGCTTTCTTT
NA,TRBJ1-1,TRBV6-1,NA,CASRLPGRQNTEAFF,TGTGCCAGCAGGTTACCGGGACGGCAGAACACTGAAGCTTTCTTT
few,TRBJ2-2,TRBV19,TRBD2,CASTTSGTGELFF,TGTGCCAGTACCACTAGCGGCACCGGGGAGCTGTTTTTT
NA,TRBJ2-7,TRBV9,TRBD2,CASSVGKREGLPYEQYF,TGTGCCAGCAGCGTAGGAAAGCGGGAGGGCCTCCCCTACGAGCAGTACTTC
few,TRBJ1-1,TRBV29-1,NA,CSAHLLGATEAFF,TGCAGCGCCCATCTGCTGGGGGCAACTGAAGCTTTCTTT
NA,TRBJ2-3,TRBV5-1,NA,CASSLTAASTDTQYF,TGCGCCAGCAGCTTGACAGCGGCTAGCACAGATACGCAGTATTTT
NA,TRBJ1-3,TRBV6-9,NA,CASSYPVSGNTIYF,TGTGCCAGCAGTTATCCGGTCTCTGGAAACACCATATATTTT
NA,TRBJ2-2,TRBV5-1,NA,CASSLISATGELFF,TGCGCCAGCAGCCTGATATCGGCCACCGGGGAGCTGTTTTTT
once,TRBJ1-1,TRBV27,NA,CASSLSYVGTEAFF,TGTGCCAGCAGTTTAAGTTACGTGGGGACTGAAGCTTTCTTT
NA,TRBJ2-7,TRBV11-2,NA,CASSSSATSSYEQYF,TGTGCCAGCAGCTCTAGTGCAACCAGCTCCTACGAGCAGTACTTC
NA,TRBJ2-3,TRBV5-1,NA,CASSLIQESTDTQYF,TGCGCCAGCAGCTTGATCCAGGAAAGCACAGATACGCAGTATTTT
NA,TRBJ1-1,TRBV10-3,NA,CAISESGGGAFF,TGTGCCATCAGTGAGTCCGGGGGGGGAGCTTTCTTT
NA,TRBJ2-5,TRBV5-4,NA,CASSLNSGTQETQYF,TGTGCCAGCAGCTTGAATAGTGGGACCCAAGAGACCCAGTACTTC
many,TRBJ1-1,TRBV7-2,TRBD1,CASSPGGSVNTEAFF,TGTGCCAGCAGCCCAGGGGGGTCGGTGAACACTGAAGCTTTCTTT
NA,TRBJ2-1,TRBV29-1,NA,CSVEVVIYNEQFF,TGCAGCGTTGAGGTGGTTATCTACAATGAGCAGTTCTTC
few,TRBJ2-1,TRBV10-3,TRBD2,CAISESRTSGRARFNEQFF,TGTGCCATCAGTGAGTCTCGGACTAGCGGGAGGGCCCGGTTTAATGAGCAGTTCTTC
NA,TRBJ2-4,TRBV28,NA,CASSIVMFGKNIQYF,TGTGCCAGCAGCATAGTAATGTTTGGCAAAAACATTCAGTACTTC
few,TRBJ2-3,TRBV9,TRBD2,CASSRAVAGDADTQYF,TGTGCCAGCAGTAGAGCGGTAGCGGGAGATGCAGATACGCAGTATTTT
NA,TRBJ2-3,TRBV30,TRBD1,CAWRRDRGIDTQYF,TGTGCCTGGAGAAGGGACAGGGGGATAGATACGCAGTATTTT
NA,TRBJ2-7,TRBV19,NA,CASVSPGAREQYF,TGTGCCAGTGTGTCGCCGGGGGCACGAGAGCAGTACTTC
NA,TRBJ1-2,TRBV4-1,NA,CASSQGSLYGYTF,TGCGCCAGCAGCCAAGGATCCCTATATGGCTACACCTTC
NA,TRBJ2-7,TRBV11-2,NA,CASSLMPNYEQYF,TGTGCCAGCAGCTTAATGCCCAACTACGAGCAGTACTTC
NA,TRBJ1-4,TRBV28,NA,CASSLPGATNEKLFF,TGTGCCAGCAGTCTCCCGGGCGCAACTAATGAAAAACTGTTTTTT
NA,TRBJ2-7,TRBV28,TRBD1,CASRGTGRVYEQYF,TGTGCCAGCAGAGGGACAGGGAGAGTCTACGAGCAGTACTTC
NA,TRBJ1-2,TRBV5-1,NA,CASSLLPASGGYTF,TGCGCCAGCAGCTTGCTGCCCGCGAGTGGAGGCTACACCTTC
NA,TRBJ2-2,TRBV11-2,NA,CASSPRGGTQTGELFF,TGTGCCAGCAGCCCCCGTGGAGGGACACAAACCGGGGAGCTGTTTTTT
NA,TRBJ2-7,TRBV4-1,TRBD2,CASSQEWREGGVYEQYF,TGCGCCAGCAGCCAAGAGTGGCGGGAGGGTGGGGTTTACGAGCAGTACTTC
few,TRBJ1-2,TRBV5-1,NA,CASSRPDTSYGYTF,TGCGCCAGCAGCCGACCTGACACCTCCTATGGCTACACCTTC
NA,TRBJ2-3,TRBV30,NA,CAWSKRDSRDTQYF,TGTGCCTGGAGTAAGCGGGACAGCCGAGATACGCAGTATTTT
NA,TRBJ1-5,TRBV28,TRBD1,CASKPNRGRNQPQHF,TGTGCCAGCAAACCAAACAGGGGGCGGAATCAGCCCCAGCATTTT
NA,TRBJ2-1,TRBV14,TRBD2,CASSPGGLARLGEQFF,TGTGCCAGCAGCCCGGGGGGACTAGCGAGACTCGGGGAGCAGTTCTTC
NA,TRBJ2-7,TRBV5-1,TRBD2,CASSLGGSRLAEQYF,TGCGCCAGCAGCTTGGGCGGGAGTCGGCTCGCGGAGCAGTACTTC
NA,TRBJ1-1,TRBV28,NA,CASSLIQANTEAFF,TGTGCCAGCAGTTTGATCCAGGCGAACACTGAAGCTTTCTTT
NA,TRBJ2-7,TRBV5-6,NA,CASSLHPEGATYEQYF,TGTGCCAGCAGCCTTCACCCAGAAGGGGCCACCTACGAGCAGTACTTC
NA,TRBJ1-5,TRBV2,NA,CASLAGEGNQPQHF,TGTGCCAGCCTGGCTGGTGAGGGGAATCAGCCCCAGCATTTT
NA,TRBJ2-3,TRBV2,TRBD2,CASRGGKTQYF,TGTGCCTCTCGGGGGGGAAAGACGCAGTATTTT
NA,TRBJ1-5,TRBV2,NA,CASSDDRIQPQHF,TGTGCCAGCAGTGATGACAGGATCCAGCCCCAGCATTTT
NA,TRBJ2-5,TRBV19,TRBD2,CASSPPGGAATQYF,TGTGCCAGTAGTCCCCCCGGGGGGGCCGCGACCCAGTACTTC
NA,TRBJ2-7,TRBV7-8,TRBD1,CASSLRDRGSHEQYF,TGTGCCAGCAGCCTTAGGGACAGGGGGTCCCACGAGCAGTACTTC